These 23 T cell receptor beta chains were all obtained from the same sample, sequenced in a study of T-cell memory formation after mild COVID-19. A single record per CDR3 protein comes from TCRdb applying MiXCR to the 5' RACE reads. The data contain about 560,000 distinct CDR3 sequences, 17% of them seen just once; the ten biggest clones take up about 8.1%. Source material: PBMCs or a T cell subset sorted from them (not recorded which). Source of these receptors: an adult woman who had mild COVID-19 (a few samples of this study predate the infection). Cell type and time point are not known.

The chain has TRBV9 and TRBJ2-1, with no clear D. This CDR3 has 12 residues. Germline CDR1 is SGDLS and CDR2 is YYNGEE. The ends were cut back, 4 bases at V and 8 bases at J, with 10 bases in the middle. This CDR3 reads CASSYTLYEQFF. Here the CDR3 DNA reads TGTGCCAGCAGCTATACCCTTTATGAGCAGTTCTTC.

This clonotype turned up a few times. V usage is TRBV24-1 and J usage is TRBJ1-1, with D possibly matching TRBD1 (5 bases). Germline CDR1 and CDR2: KGHDR and SFDVKD. Trimming took 5 bases from V and 3 from J, leaving 6 bases between them. The CDR3 length is 12 residues. CDR3: CATSGGDTEAFF. DNA of the CDR3: TGTGCCACCAGTGGGGGGGACACTGAAGCTTTCTTT.

This clonotype was observed a few times. V gene TRBV19 combines with J gene TRBJ1-2, with D maybe TRBD1 (5 bases). This CDR3 contains 13 residues. CDR1 is LNHDA, CDR2 SQIVND, per germline (reference sequence). V lost 3 bases and J 2 bases, leaving 7 bases between the germline ends. CDR3 nucleotides: TGTGCCAGTAGTATTCGACAGAACTATGGCTACACCTTC. Protein product: CASSIRQNYGYTF.

The table lists this clonotype with a few counts. The chain uses TRBV6-2 or TRBV6-3 and TRBJ2-1; no firm D call. The CDR3 covers 12 residues. Germline V gene lookup returns CDR1 MNHEY and CDR2 SVGEGT. Trimming took off 2 bases at V and 5 bases at J, with 4 bases between the two ends. CDR3 DNA sequence: TGTGCCAGCAGTTACCAAGACAATGAGCAGTTCTTC. Protein: CASSYQDNEQFF.

This clonotype has more than one count but fewer than ten. The chain uses TRBV4-1 and TRBJ1-4; the D gene is possibly TRBD1 (5 bases). This CDR3 contains 15 residues. From germline, CDR1 is MGHRA and CDR2 YSYEKL. V was pared by 0 bases and J by 4 bases, with 9 bases between. The CDR3 nucleotides read TGCGCCAGCAGCCAAGATTCTGGGGGTAATGAAAAACTGTTTTTT. Encoded protein: CASSQDSGGNEKLFF.

The genes are TRBV5-4 and TRBJ2-3; 8 nucleotides agree with TRBD2. V gave up 1 base and J gave up 4 bases; unmatched junction bases: 5. The CDR3 has 15 amino acids. Germline CDR1 and CDR2: SGHNT and YYREEE (reference sequence). CDR3 residues: CASSLFSGTPDTQYF. The DNA of the CDR3 is TGTGCCAGCAGCTTGTTTAGCGGGACCCCAGATACGCAGTATTTT.

This clonotype was detected only a few times. The chain combines TRBV7-8 with TRBJ2-2; 10 nucleotides match TRBD2. J gave up 6 bases and V 5 bases, and 12 bases lay outside the gene matches. This CDR3 contains 17 residues. Germline V gives CDR1 SGHVS, CDR2 FQNEAQ. This chain's CDR3 is CASSTLAGPVPSGELFF. Written as DNA, the CDR3 is TGTGCCAGCAGCACACTAGCGGGGCCTGTCCCATCCGGGGAGCTGTTTTTT.

There are many counts of this clonotype. The V call is TRBV7-8, the J call TRBJ1-4; TRBD1 aligns across 8 bases. The CDR3 totals 15 residues. V lost 1 base and J lost 6; bases outside the gene matches: 4. Germline V gene sequence: CDR1 SGHVS, CDR2 FQNEAQ. DNA for the CDR3: TGTGCCAGCAGCTTAGGGACAGGGATAGATGAAAAACTGTTTTTT. This sequence encodes CASSLGTGIDEKLFF.

In this sample, this clonotype turned up a few times. V is TRBV20-1 and J is TRBJ2-7; D could derive from TRBD1 or TRBD2 (5 bases each). The V gene's germline CDR1 is DFQATT and CDR2 SNEGSKA (reference sequence). The V end was cut by 1 base, the J end by 8 bases, with 18 bases between. The CDR3 length is 14 residues. The CDR3 region has the DNA TGCAGTGCTAGAGTCCGGGACGGGTCTACGAAGCAGTACTTC. Translating it yields CSARVRDGSTKQYF.

The V gene is TRBV10-3, the J gene TRBJ1-4; tentatively, D is TRBD1 (5 bases). Germline assignment: CDR1 ENHRY and CDR2 SYGVKD. V shed 0 bases and J shed 8 bases, with 16 bases lying between them. This CDR3 is built from 16 residues. CDR3 nucleotides: TGTGCCATCAGTGAGTCGCGGGGCAGGGCAGGCGAAAAACTGTTTTTT. The encoded protein is CAISESRGRAGEKLFF.

This clonotype has more than one count but fewer than ten. The V gene is TRBV7-3, the J gene TRBJ2-6, with TRBD1 matching over 7 bases. The CDR3 totals 15 residues. The J segment lost 2 bases and the V segment lost 4 bases, leaving 2 bases of the junction unmatched. CDR1 and CDR2 (germline): SGHTA, FQGTGA. The CDR3 loop is CASSSGQAGANVLTF. In DNA, the CDR3 is TGTGCCAGCAGCTCCGGACAGGCTGGGGCCAACGTCCTGACTTTC.

The chain has TRBV27 and TRBJ2-1; D remains ambiguous. Trimming took 3 bases from V and 7 from J, leaving 10 bases between them. The CDR3 has 13 residues. Germline-derived CDR1 and CDR2 are MNHEY and SMNVEV (reference sequence). CDR3 in amino acids: CASSFSTKNEQFF. The CDR3 bases are TGTGCCAGCAGTTTTTCTACCAAGAATGAGCAGTTCTTC.

The V gene is TRBV6-5, the J gene TRBJ2-7; 7 bases fit TRBD1. Germline CDR1 MNHEY, CDR2 SVGAGI. The CDR3 runs to 14 residues. The trim removed 2 bases at V and 3 bases at J, leaving 4 bases unmatched. CDR3 sequence (DNA): TGTGCCAGCAGTTACGTAGGGGACAGCTACGAGCAGTACTTC. This gives the protein CASSYVGDSYEQYF.

V gene TRBV7-9 combines with J gene TRBJ2-5; unclear D gene. V was cut by 2 bases and J by 2 bases, with 12 bases left in between. CDR3 size: 15 residues. Germline values: CDR1 SEHNR, CDR2 FQNEAQ (reference sequence). This CDR3 reads CASSLSLGRQETQYF. In DNA form, the CDR3 reads TGTGCCAGCAGCTTATCCCTAGGACGACAAGAGACCCAGTACTTC.

This clonotype was observed a few times. This chain links TRBV12-3 or TRBV12-4 with TRBJ1-2, with 10 positions matching TRBD1. V dropped 4 bases and J dropped 4; count of bases not matched to a gene: 6. The CDR3 runs 15 residues. CDR3 amino acids: CASSSRGQGSYGYTF. The CDR3, as DNA: TGTGCCAGCAGTTCAAGGGGACAGGGGTCCTATGGCTACACCTTC.

This sequence joins TRBV12-3 or TRBV12-4 and TRBJ1-3; D unclear. V was clipped by 1 base and J by 1 base, with 8 bases between them. The CDR3 consists of 15 residues. The CDR3 bases are TGTGCCAGCAGTTTAGATGTCTGGTCTGGAAACACCATATATTTT. Its translation: CASSLDVWSGNTIYF.

Only a few counts were recorded for this clonotype. This chain joins TRBV6-5 and TRBJ2-1; 11 nucleotides line up with TRBD2. This CDR3 comprises 15 residues. V was clipped by 6 bases and J by 3 bases; unmatched bases: 4. Germline V CDR1 and CDR2: MNHEY, SVGAGI. CDR3 residues: CASRILAGDYNEQFF. In nucleotides, the CDR3 is TGTGCCAGCAGAATACTAGCGGGGGACTACAATGAGCAGTTCTTC.

The gene calls are TRBV7-3 and TRBJ2-1, with TRBD2 matching 8 bases. V was clipped by 5 bases and J by 10 bases; unmatched bases: 7. Germline V gene data show CDR1 as SGHTA and CDR2 as FQGTGA. The CDR3 runs to 13 residues. The CDR3 DNA reads as TGTGCCAGCAGCCAAAGGACGGGAGGGGAGCAGTTCTTC. Translated: CASSQRTGGEQFF.

The CDR3 sequence is CASSEGVSTDTQYF. CDR3 in DNA: TGTGCCAGCAGTGAGGGGGTGAGCACAGATACGCAGTATTTT. The chain employs TRBV6-1 and TRBJ2-3, with D possibly called TRBD1 or TRBD2 (5 bases each). Trimming stripped 3 bases from V and 0 bases from J, with 7 bases between. This CDR3 is 14 amino acids long. Germline lookup yields CDR1 MNHNS and CDR2 SASEGT.

A few counts support this clonotype. This chain connects TRBV3-1 to TRBJ2-5; 8 positions agree with TRBD2. The CDR3 consists of 14 residues. Germline-derived CDR1 and CDR2 are LGHDT and YNNKEL (reference sequence). V lost 4 bases and J lost 5; bases outside the gene matches: 6. The CDR3 DNA sequence: TGTGCCAGCAGCCCCGGAGCGGGAGTGGAGACCCAGTACTTC. This sequence encodes CASSPGAGVETQYF.

CDR3: CASSMEDAWADTQYF. The CDR3 bases are TGCGCCAGCAGCATGGAAGACGCCTGGGCAGATACGCAGTATTTT. The rearrangement joins TRBV5-1 to TRBJ2-3; D ambiguous. CDR3 length: 15 residues. Per the germline V gene, CDR1 is SGHRS and CDR2 is YFSETQ. V was pared by 4 bases and J by 4 bases, with 16 bases between.

The chain is built from TRBV9 and TRBJ2-6, with D tentatively TRBD1 (5 bases). Germline loops: CDR1 SGDLS, CDR2 YYNGEE. The V and J ends lost 4 bases and 0 bases respectively, with 17 bases between them. CDR3 length: 18 residues. Written as DNA, the CDR3 is TGTGCCAGCAGCCCGGAAGGGGCGTTATACTCTGGGGCCAACGTCCTGACTTTC. It is translated as CASSPEGALYSGANVLTF.

This chain joins TRBV15 and TRBJ1-4; 7 bases match TRBD1. Trimming removed 2 bases from V and 4 bases from J; junction bases left unmatched: 7. Germline-derived CDR1 and CDR2 are LNHNV and YYDKDF (reference sequence). The CDR3 is 16 residues long. The CDR3 region is CATSRKPGTVNEKLFF. CDR3 in DNA: TGTGCCACCAGCAGAAAACCCGGGACAGTTAATGAAAAACTGTTTTTT.